The 26 T cell receptor beta chains presented below share a single source sample, sequenced in a study of blood T cell repertoires in COVID-19. The table came from immunoSEQ multiplex PCR; TCRdb's copy has only in-frame clones and leaves some out. Of some 200,000 clones in the sample, about 80% were seen once. The sequencing input was peripheral blood. The receptors stem from a young woman who had recovered from COVID-19.

The chain has TRBV24-1 and TRBJ2-3, with TRBD2 identical over 7 bases. Germline V gives CDR1 KGHDR, CDR2 SFDVKD. Unmatched junction bases numbered 9, after V lost 1 base and J lost 0 bases. This CDR3 contains 18 residues. The CDR3 region has the DNA TGTGCCACCAGTGATTTCGGCGGGAGTGAACCCAGCACAGATACGCAGTATTTT. It is translated as CATSDFGGSEPSTDTQYF.

The V and J genes are TRBV12-3 or TRBV12-4 and TRBJ1-2; D may be TRBD1 (5 bases). The CDR3 consists of 13 residues. V was pared by 1 base and J by 3 bases, with 6 bases between. CDR3 residues: CASSLGRDYGYTF. CDR3 DNA sequence: TGTGCCAGCAGTTTAGGCAGGGACTATGGCTACACCTTC.

The chain couples TRBV28 to TRBJ1-1, with 8 bases lining up with TRBD1. The V and J ends lost 4 bases and 4 bases, in that order; junction bases with no gene match: 8. The CDR3 loop spans 15 amino acids. Per the germline V gene, CDR1 is MDHEN and CDR2 is SYDVKM. The chain's CDR3 is CASSSTGELSTEAFF. The CDR3 DNA reads TGTGCCAGCAGTTCGACAGGGGAGTTGAGCACTGAAGCTTTCTTT. The variable domain in full, with the rest retrieved from reference TRBV28 and TRBJ1-1, is DVKVTQSSRYLVKRTGEKVFLECVQDMDHENMFWYRQDPGLGLRLIYFSYDVKMKEKGDIPEGYSVSREKKERFSLILESASTNQTSMYLCASSSTGELSTEAFFGQGTRLTVV.

The V call is TRBV7-3, the J call TRBJ2-3; the match to TRBD2 covers 13 bases. The CDR3 sequence is 16 residues long. CDR1 and CDR2 from the germline V gene are SGHTA and FQGTGA. V dropped 4 bases and J dropped 3; count of bases not matched to a gene: 4. The CDR3 DNA is TGTGCCAGCAGCTCGGGGACTAGCGGGATTACAGATACGCAGTATTTT. Protein: CASSSGTSGITDTQYF.

This clone appeared a single time. The chain joins TRBV28 to TRBJ2-3, with 9 bases lining up with TRBD2. This CDR3 is 16 amino acids long. V dropped 2 bases and J dropped 7; count of bases not matched to a gene: 10. Germline CDR1 is MDHEN and CDR2 is SYDVKM. The CDR3 DNA is TGTGCCAGCAGTTTACCTCTCGCGGGAGGGCCACATACGCAGTATTTT. It translates to CASSLPLAGGPHTQYF.

The chain employs TRBV4-1 and TRBJ2-3; D gene uncertain. This CDR3 comprises 12 residues. CDR1 is MGHRA, CDR2 YSYEKL, per germline. Trimming stripped 4 bases from V and 5 bases from J, with 7 bases between. The CDR3 loop is CASSLREDTQYF. The DNA of the CDR3 is TGCGCCAGCAGCCTTAGAGAAGATACGCAGTATTTT.

The chain employs TRBV3-1 (or the pseudogene TRBV3-2) and TRBJ1-4, with D unresolved. Germline loops: CDR1 LGHDT, CDR2 YNNKEL (reference sequence). This CDR3 is 15 amino acids long. V was pared by 5 bases and J by 2 bases, with 12 bases between. The CDR3 is CASSETPPTNEKLFF. The CDR3 DNA sequence: TGTGCCAGCAGCGAGACACCTCCGACTAATGAAAAACTGTTTTTT.

The chain joins TRBV7-2 to TRBJ2-1; TRBD2 agrees at 11 bases. V lost 4 bases to trimming and J lost 6 bases; unmatched junction nucleotides: 5. The CDR3 extends over 15 amino acids. Germline CDR1 SGHTA, CDR2 FQGNSA. The CDR3 sequence is CASSSITSGGNEQFF. CDR3 in DNA: TGTGCCAGCAGCTCCATTACTAGCGGGGGCAATGAGCAGTTCTTC.

CDR3 region: CASSFLQNYEQYF. The DNA for the CDR3 is TGTGCCAGCAGTTTTCTCCAGAACTACGAGCAGTACTTC. This chain connects TRBV12-3 or TRBV12-4 to TRBJ2-7, with no clear D. The CDR3 is 13 amino acids. The V and J ends lost 3 bases and 3 bases respectively, with 9 bases between them.

This chain links TRBV3-1 (or the pseudogene TRBV3-2) with TRBJ2-5; D gene uncertain. Germline CDR1 LGHDT, CDR2 YNNKEL (reference sequence). The CDR3 has 16 amino acids. V was cut by 1 base and J by 1 base, with 13 bases left in between. The CDR3 DNA reads as TGTGCCAGCAGCCAAGGAGATAGATTCACCCAAGAGACCCAGTACTTC. It encodes CASSQGDRFTQETQYF.

The V gene is TRBV28, the J gene TRBJ2-7, with 7 nucleotides matching TRBD1. The CDR3 consists of 13 residues. Germline CDR1 MDHEN, CDR2 SYDVKM. The ends lost 4 bases at V and 4 bases at J; junction bases unmatched: 4. The CDR3 loop reads CASSSPDRYEQYF. CDR3 DNA sequence: TGTGCCAGCAGTTCCCCGGACAGGTACGAGCAGTACTTC. The full variable domain, in which reference TRBV28 and TRBJ2-7 provide the parts outside the CDR3, is DVKVTQSSRYLVKRTGEKVFLECVQDMDHENMFWYRQDPGLGLRLIYFSYDVKMKEKGDIPEGYSVSREKKERFSLILESASTNQTSMYLCASSSPDRYEQYFGPGTRLTVT.

This clone is a singleton in its sample. Here the CDR3 reads CASRPQGAGTEAFF. CDR3 bases: TGCGCCAGCAGACCACAGGGGGCTGGCACTGAAGCTTTCTTT. The chain carries TRBV5-1 and TRBJ1-1; 9 positions agree with TRBD1. J gave up 4 bases and V 5 bases, and 6 bases lay outside the gene matches. Germline CDR1 reads SGHRS; CDR2 reads YFSETQ. There are 14 residues in the CDR3.

CDR3 residues: CASSAGLAGVSTDTQYF. CDR3 nucleotides: TGTGCCAGCAGCGCGGGACTAGCGGGAGTAAGCACAGATACGCAGTATTTT. V and J are TRBV5-4 and TRBJ2-3; the match to TRBD2 covers 14 bases. The germline V gene encodes CDR1 SGHNT and CDR2 YYREEE (reference sequence). The J segment lost 0 bases and the V segment lost 4 bases, leaving 4 bases of the junction unmatched. The CDR3 covers 17 residues.

The gene calls are TRBV27 and TRBJ1-5, with unresolved D. This CDR3 comprises 14 residues. Per the germline V gene, CDR1 is MNHEY and CDR2 is SMNVEV (reference sequence). The V and J ends lost 2 bases and 3 bases respectively, with 8 bases between them. Here the CDR3 reads CASSLRVNNQPQHF. CDR3 bases: TGTGCCAGCAGTTTACGGGTAAACAATCAGCCCCAGCATTTT.

As concerns this clone: The same CDR3 also results from other DNA sequences found in this sample. The chain recombines TRBV7-2 with TRBJ2-1, with 11 bases matching TRBD2. The CDR3 totals 15 residues. V shed 5 bases and J 4 bases; nucleotides not matched to a gene: 4. CDR1 is SGHTA, CDR2 FQGNSA, per germline. CDR3 protein: CASSPTSGSYNEQFF. CDR3 coding DNA: TGTGCCAGCAGCCCTACTAGCGGGAGTTACAATGAGCAGTTCTTC.

The chain links TRBV29-1 to TRBJ2-1; 11 positions match TRBD1. CDR1 is SQVTM and CDR2 is ANQGSEA in the germline V gene. The junction had 19 bases not matched to a gene; V was cut back by 7 bases and J by 8 bases. The CDR3 contains 17 residues. CDR3 sequence (DNA): TGCAGCGCAGGACAGGGGGCTTCGACTAGCGGTATCGATGAGCAGTTCTTC. It codes for CSAGQGASTSGIDEQFF.

V is TRBV24-1 and J is TRBJ2-3; 12 positions agree with TRBD2. The CDR3 runs to 16 residues. Per germline, CDR1 KGHDR and CDR2 SFDVKD. V lost 3 bases to trimming and J lost 4 bases; unmatched junction nucleotides: 4. The CDR3 DNA sequence: TGTGCCACCAGTGATCCTAGCGGGAGGGCCCCAGATACGCAGTATTTT. This sequence encodes CATSDPSGRAPDTQYF.

The rearrangement links TRBV5-6 to TRBJ1-1; 7 bases line up with TRBD1. Losses at the gene ends were 3 bases for V and 2 bases for J; bases not matched to a gene: 7. The CDR3 consists of 15 residues. CDR1 is SGHDT and CDR2 is YYEEEE in the germline V gene. This CDR3 reads CASSWETGYNTEAFF. DNA of the CDR3: TGTGCCAGCAGCTGGGAGACAGGGTACAACACTGAAGCTTTCTTT.

The CDR3 nucleotides are TGCGCCAGCAGCTTCCTCACTAGCGGGACCTCCTACAATGAGCAGTTCTTC. Encoded protein: CASSFLTSGTSYNEQFF. The chain recombines TRBV5-1 with TRBJ2-1, with TRBD2 identical over 10 bases. The CDR3 spans 17 residues. Per germline, CDR1 SGHRS and CDR2 YFSETQ. J was trimmed by 0 bases and V by 2 bases; bases with no gene match: 5. The full variable domain, rest sourced from reference TRBV5-1 and TRBJ2-1, is KAGVTQTPRYLIKTRGQQVTLSCSPISGHRSVSWYQQTPGQGLQFLFEYFSETQRNKGNFPGRFSGRQFSNSRSEMNVSTLELGDSALYLCASSFLTSGTSYNEQFFGPGTRLTVL.

The chain combines TRBV21-1 with TRBJ2-3; the table's D call, TRBD2, was not checked against the DNA. TRBV21-1 is labeled a pseudogene. This CDR3 spans 15 amino acids. For the CDR3, the DNA is TGTGCCAGCAGCAAGACTAGCGAGGGCACAGATACGCAGTATTTT. It codes for CASSKTSEGTDTQYF.

The rearrangement uses TRBV6-5 and TRBJ2-7; TRBD2 is a possible D gene (6 bases). CDR1 is MNHEY, CDR2 SVGAGI, per germline. This CDR3 region has 12 residues. The V and J ends lost 4 bases and 13 bases respectively, with 17 bases between them. CDR3 in amino acids: CASSSPSSGAYF. CDR3 bases: TGTGCCAGCAGTTCCCCTAGTAGCGGAGCCTACTTC.

The chain recombines TRBV25-1 with TRBJ2-5, with 8 bases fitting TRBD1. Germline CDR1 and CDR2: MGHDK and SYGVNS. This CDR3 is 14 amino acids long. With 5 bases clipped from V and 3 bases from J, the junction kept 5 bases outside the gene matches. CDR3 sequence reads: CASSYPDREETQYF. DNA for the CDR3: TGTGCCAGCAGTTATCCGGACAGGGAAGAGACCCAGTACTTC.

V and J are TRBV5-4 and TRBJ2-1; possibly TRBD2 for D (6 bases). The germline CDR1 and CDR2 sequences are SGHNT and YYREEE (reference sequence). The CDR3 consists of 14 residues. V lost 4 bases and J lost 7, with 15 bases in between. The CDR3 coding sequence is TGTGCCAGCAGCCCCCCATCCGGGAGTAATGAGCAGTTCTTC. It specifies CASSPPSGSNEQFF.

This clone was recorded many times. The chain carries TRBV5-1 and TRBJ2-5, with D hard to call. V was clipped by 2 bases and J by 0 bases, with 8 bases between them. CDR3 size: 14 residues. Germline lookup yields CDR1 SGHRS and CDR2 YFSETQ. The CDR3 coding sequence is TGCGCCAGCAGCTTTCAAGCGCACCAAGAGACCCAGTACTTC. Its protein product is CASSFQAHQETQYF.

This rearrangement joins TRBV28 to TRBJ2-7; 8 bases line up with TRBD1. The germline V gene has CDR1 MDHEN and CDR2 SYDVKM. V lost 5 bases, J lost 5 bases, and 14 bases stayed unmatched. The CDR3 consists of 16 residues. CDR3 DNA sequence: TGTGCCAGCAGTCCTCCGACAGGGGCCCACCTCGACGAGCAGTACTTC. This codes for CASSPPTGAHLDEQYF.

V and J are TRBV5-1 and TRBJ2-1; tentatively, D is TRBD2 (5 bases). Trimming pared 6 bases from V and 8 bases from J, leaving 21 bases between. The germline CDR1 and CDR2 sequences are SGHRS and YFSETQ. The CDR3 is 15 residues long. The CDR3 is CASTPGLIKNHEQFF. CDR3 nucleotide sequence: TGCGCCAGCACCCCCGGACTCATTAAGAACCATGAGCAGTTCTTC.